A single sample is the source of the 26 T cell receptor beta chains below, sequenced in a study of T cell clonality in common variable immunodeficiency. Some clones are missing from TCRdb's copy, which holds only in-frame ones; the method was immunoSEQ multiplex PCR. The data show around 55,000 clones, with none appearing a single time. Sequenced: peripheral blood mononuclear cells. The receptors come from a person between 18 and 69 years old in good health.

This clone was seen at least ten times. The sequence runs out 3 residues before the end of the CDR3; the remainder is reconstructed from the germline J gene. The rearrangement uses TRBV12-3 or TRBV12-4 and TRBJ1-4; 7 positions agree with TRBD1. Trimming cost V 5 bases and J 7 bases; bases outside gene matches: 7. This CDR3 region has 14 residues. CDR3 amino acids: CASSHTGEGEKLFF. The covered CDR3 bases are TGTGCCAGCAGTCATACAGGGGAGGGTGAAAAA.

This clone has only a few counts. Read coverage stops 3 residues before the CDR3 terminus; the germline J gene supplies the remainder. The chain recombines TRBV11-2 with TRBJ2-1; a weak D match, TRBD1 (6 bases). Germline V gives CDR1 SGHAT, CDR2 FQNNGV. This CDR3 has 15 residues. Trimming stripped 3 bases from V and 7 bases from J, with 16 bases between. Incomplete CDR3 DNA: TGTGCCAGCAGCTTTCCCCGGACAGTGAAAAATGAG. Protein: CASSFPRTVKNE. The whole CDR3 region reads CASSFPRTVKNEQFF.

This clone was observed at least ten times. Read coverage stops 3 residues before the CDR3 terminus; the germline J gene supplies the remainder. The gene calls are TRBV7-3 and TRBJ2-1; D is ambiguous. Trimming cost V 3 bases and J 2 bases, with 11 bases left between them. The germline V gene has CDR1 SGHTA and CDR2 FQGTGA. The CDR3 is made up of 15 amino acids. CDR3 loop: CASSLRSPPYNEQFF. The sequenced part of the CDR3 DNA is TGTGCCAGCAGCTTGCGTTCACCCCCCTACAATGAG.

The table lists this clone with many counts. The read falls 3 residues short of the CDR3 end, and the missing part is taken from the germline J gene. The chain joins TRBV7-2 to TRBJ2-2; 9 positions agree with TRBD1. With V trimmed by 7 bases and J by 4 bases, 7 bases remained unmatched. The V gene's germline CDR1 is SGHTA and CDR2 FQGNSA. The CDR3 totals 15 residues. CDR3 sequence reads: CASIRQGGITGELFF. The CDR3 bases that were read are TGTGCCAGCATCAGACAGGGGGGGATCACCGGGGAG.

In this sample, this clone turned up many times. The CDR3 goes on 3 residues after the read ends, and that part is filled in from the germline J gene. The chain carries TRBV19 and TRBJ2-1; tentative D call: TRBD1 (6 bases). V was shortened by 8 bases and J by 2 bases, with 10 bases between the two germline ends. The CDR3 sequence is 13 residues long. Germline CDR1 reads LNHDA; CDR2 reads SQIVND (reference sequence). CDR3 bases read: TGTGCCAGTCAGGGGAGTCCCTACAATGAG. Translating gives CASQGSPYNE. In full, the CDR3 is CASQGSPYNEQFF.

This clone was picked up many times. The read is 3 residues too short to cover the CDR3 end, so that end is filled in from the germline J gene. The chain combines TRBV16 with TRBJ2-5; D unresolved. The CDR3 totals 14 residues. V was pared by 3 bases and J by 0 bases, with 8 bases between. Looked up from germline, CDR1 is KGHSY and CDR2 is FQNENV. The CDR3 bases that were read are TGTGCCAGCAGCCACCAGTTATACCAAGAGACC. Translating it yields CASSHQLYQET. In full, the CDR3 is CASSHQLYQETQYF.

Details on this clone: A far larger clone differs by one base, so this is likely a read error. The read ends 3 residues shy of where the CDR3 ends; the end is completed using the germline J gene. The chain links TRBV19 to TRBJ2-3; 11 bases agree with TRBD2. V trimming: 7 bases; J trimming: 4 bases; junction bases outside the gene matches: 13. CDR1 is LNHDA and CDR2 is SQIVND in the germline V gene (reference sequence). This CDR3 contains 17 residues. CDR3 DNA, as far as it was read: TGTGCCAGTACTCTCCTTGGACTAGCGGGTTCCCCAGATACG. Translated: CASTLLGLAGSPDT. The entire CDR3 protein is CASTLLGLAGSPDTQYF. Together with reference TRBV19 and TRBJ2-3, the CDR3 gives the full variable domain: DGGITQSPKYLFRKEGQNVTLSCEQNLNHDAMYWYRQDPGQGLRLIYYSQIVNDFQKGDIAEGYSVSREKKESFPLTVTSAQKNPTAFYLCASTLLGLAGSPDTQYFGPGTRLTVL.

This clone appeared many times. The read ends 3 residues before the CDR3 terminus; that terminus is restored from the germline J gene. This sequence joins TRBV5-4 and TRBJ2-3, with 8 bases that match TRBD2. The CDR3 spans 14 residues. V lost 5 bases and J lost 5; bases outside the gene matches: 7. Germline CDR1 and CDR2: SGHNT and YYREEE (reference sequence). The CDR3: CASREGLDKDTQYF. CDR3 DNA, as far as it was read: TGTGCCAGCAGGGAGGGACTAGATAAAGATACG.

By share of the sample, this clone is medium-sized (0.01 to 0.1%). Sequencing ends 3 residues short of the CDR3 end; the germline J gene provides the rest. The chain combines TRBV6-1 with TRBJ2-7; 7 positions agree with TRBD1. The CDR3 spans 14 residues. Trimming removed 8 bases from V and 0 bases from J; junction bases left unmatched: 7. Germline V gene lookup returns CDR1 MNHNS and CDR2 SASEGT. CDR3 DNA, as far as it was read: TGTGCCAGCGGTGTCGGGACAGCCTCCTACGAG. This encodes CASGVGTASYE. The whole CDR3 reads CASGVGTASYEQYF.

This clone was counted many times. The CDR3 DNA, read in part, is TGTGCCAGCATAAGCGGGAGGGACAATGAG. Protein: CASISGRDNE. The complete CDR3 reads CASISGRDNEQFF. The rearrangement links TRBV2 to TRBJ2-1; TRBD2 aligns across 10 bases. From the germline J gene comes the end of the CDR3, since the read stops 3 residues before it. The CDR3 runs 13 residues. Germline V gene sequence: CDR1 SNHLY, CDR2 FYNNEI. V lost 7 bases, J lost 5 bases, and 2 bases stayed unmatched.

Of note for this clone: The read finishes 3 residues shy of the CDR3 end, and the germline J gene is used to complete it. The genes are TRBV19 and TRBJ2-5; D is perhaps TRBD1 (5 bases). The V and J ends lost 0 bases and 5 bases respectively, with 19 bases between them. The CDR3 totals 17 residues. CDR1 and CDR2 (germline): LNHDA, SQIVND (reference sequence). CDR3 DNA, as far as it was read: TGTGCCAGTAGTATAGACCCCCCACCAGGGTGGCGGGAGACC. It translates to CASSIDPPPGWRET. The complete CDR3 protein is CASSIDPPPGWRETQYF.

This clone was recorded many times. The DNA ends 3 residues before the CDR3 does, and the rest of the CDR3 is filled in from the germline J gene. V and J are TRBV7-2 and TRBJ1-4, with 9 bases matching TRBD1. The CDR3 is 13 residues long. The V segment lost 5 bases and the J segment 8 bases; nucleotides outside the gene matches: 3. CDR1 SGHTA and CDR2 FQGNSA come from the germline V gene. CDR3 bases read: TGTGCCAGCAGCCCCGACAGGGGGGAAAAA. Its translation is CASSPDRGEK. The full CDR3 protein reads CASSPDRGEKLFF.

This clone has at least ten counts. From the germline J gene comes the end of the CDR3, since the read stops 3 residues before it. The rearrangement joins TRBV7-9 to TRBJ1-1; no firm D call. Trimming left V 1 base short and J 3 bases short, with 6 bases between. This CDR3 region has 13 residues. Germline V gene sequence: CDR1 SEHNR, CDR2 FQNEAQ (reference sequence). CDR3 DNA, as far as it was read: TGTGCCAGCAGCTTAGAACGGGACACTGAA. This translates into CASSLERDTE. The full CDR3 protein is CASSLERDTEAFF.

This clone has at least ten counts. The CDR3 end falls 3 residues outside the read, so it is completed with the germline J gene. The chain joins TRBV20-1 to TRBJ1-2; weak D call: TRBD1 (6 bases). The CDR3 is made up of 14 amino acids. The V end was cut by 1 base, the J end by 2 bases, with 11 bases between. The V gene's germline CDR1 is DFQATT and CDR2 SNEGSKA (reference sequence). CDR3 bases read: TGCAGTGCTAGAGTACAGGGCGGAAACTATGGC. The encoded protein is CSARVQGGNYG. The complete CDR3 reads CSARVQGGNYGYTF.

This clone was counted many times. The read stops 3 residues short of the end of the CDR3; the missing end is completed from the germline J gene. The J gene is TRBJ2-7, the V gene TRBV5-1; possible D gene TRBD2, 5 bases. The germline V gene encodes CDR1 SGHRS and CDR2 YFSETQ. The CDR3 extends over 13 amino acids. The V end lost 3 bases, the J end lost 4 bases, and 11 bases lay between the germline ends. Partial CDR3 DNA: TGCGCCAGCAGCTCGACTATATCGTACGAG. This gives the protein CASSSTISYE. The entire CDR3 is CASSSTISYEQYF.

This clone has at least ten counts. The read halts 3 residues ahead of the CDR3 end, with the missing end drawn from the germline J gene. The chain joins TRBV5-4 to TRBJ2-1; D is ambiguous. Trimming pared 2 bases from V and 9 bases from J, leaving 6 bases between. The CDR3 extends over 11 amino acids. Germline CDR1 reads SGHNT; CDR2 reads YYREEE (reference sequence). CDR3 DNA, as far as it was read: TGTGCCAGCAGCTTCTTGCGTGAG. Amino acids: CASSFLRE. The complete CDR3 protein is CASSFLREQFF.

At least ten counts were recorded for this clone. The DNA ends 3 residues before the CDR3 does, and the rest of the CDR3 is filled in from the germline J gene. This rearrangement joins TRBV19 to TRBJ1-1, with D possibly matching TRBD1 (6 bases). The V gene lost 5 bases and the J gene lost 1 base, with 14 bases spanning the gap. The CDR3 consists of 15 residues. Germline V gives CDR1 LNHDA, CDR2 SQIVND (reference sequence). CDR3 DNA (partial): TGTGCCAGTAGTTCCCGGACAGTGGGGAACACTGAA. It is translated as CASSSRTVGNTE. The CDR3 as a whole reads CASSSRTVGNTEAFF.

This clone was detected many times. The CDR3 goes on 3 residues after the read ends, and that part is filled in from the germline J gene. J is TRBJ2-7 and V is TRBV30, with D perhaps TRBD2 (6 bases). V dropped 0 bases and J dropped 6 bases, with 12 bases sitting between them. Germline V lookup: CDR1 GTSNPN, CDR2 SVGIG (reference sequence). The CDR3 runs 13 residues. The covered CDR3 bases are TGTGCCTGGAGTGTCACCGGAGGGGTCGAG. It is translated as CAWSVTGGVE. The whole CDR3 region reads CAWSVTGGVEQYF.

This clone was seen repeatedly, ten times or more. The read gets to within 3 residues of the CDR3 end, and the germline J gene fills in the rest. The chain employs TRBV5-1 and TRBJ2-3; TRBD1 matches at 8 bases. Looked up from germline, CDR1 is SGHRS and CDR2 is YFSETQ. CDR3 length equals 15 residues. Trimming cost V 7 bases and J 0 bases; bases outside gene matches: 7. The CDR3 is CASATGVFSTDTQYF. Partial CDR3 DNA: TGCGCCAGCGCGACAGGGGTATTTAGCACAGATACG.

This clone has a count of ten or more. Read data end 3 residues before the CDR3 end; the end is taken from the germline J gene. The chain joins TRBV19 to TRBJ2-7; 7 nucleotides align to TRBD2. The CDR3 has 15 residues. The trim removed 5 bases at V and 3 bases at J, leaving 10 bases unmatched. The germline V gene encodes CDR1 LNHDA and CDR2 SQIVND (reference sequence). The CDR3 sequence is CASSPDAGVIYEQYF. The part of the CDR3 DNA that was read is TGTGCCAGTAGTCCCGACGCGGGGGTGATCTACGAG.

This clone was counted many times. The DNA ends 3 residues before the CDR3 does, and the rest of the CDR3 is filled in from the germline J gene. The chain has TRBV20-1 and TRBJ1-1; D possibly corresponds to TRBD1 (6 bases). Germline CDR1 DFQATT, CDR2 SNEGSKA (reference sequence). Deletions cut 6 bases from V and 5 bases from J, with 22 bases between. The CDR3 covers 15 residues. The DNA read from the CDR3 is TGCAGTGCCGACGGTAGAGGGGGTGCCTTGACTGAA. This encodes CSADGRGGALTE. From start to end, the CDR3 is CSADGRGGALTEAFF.

Notes on this clone: The read terminates 3 residues before the CDR3 end, so the remaining end is supplied by the germline J gene. The chain has TRBV10-3 and TRBJ1-6, with 9 bases lining up with TRBD1. Germline V CDR1 and CDR2: ENHRY, SYGVKD. The CDR3 is made up of 14 amino acids. J was trimmed by 9 bases and V by 3 bases; bases with no gene match: 3. The CDR3 is CAISEPGQGSPLHF. The sequenced CDR3 bases are TGTGCCATCAGTGAACCGGGACAGGGTTCACCC.

This clone appeared many times. With the read ending 3 residues before the CDR3 end, the germline J gene is used to fill in that end. This chain joins TRBV2 and TRBJ1-2; 7 nucleotides match TRBD1. V lost 6 bases and J lost 3; bases outside the gene matches: 7. Germline CDR1 reads SNHLY; CDR2 reads FYNNEI. CDR3 length equals 14 residues. The CDR3 bases that were read are TGTGCCAGCAGCGCTCGACAGGGCCACTATGGC. Translated: CASSARQGHYG. The full CDR3 is CASSARQGHYGYTF.

This clone was counted at least ten times. The missing CDR3 end, 3 residues past where the read stops, is filled in from the germline J gene. This chain uses TRBV2 with TRBJ2-5; 12 nucleotides line up with TRBD2. The ends lost 2 bases at V and 4 bases at J; junction bases unmatched: 5. This CDR3 is built from 16 residues. Germline values: CDR1 SNHLY, CDR2 FYNNEI. The CDR3 bases that were read are TGTGCCAGCAGTGAACTAGCGGGAGGGCCGGTAGAGACC. Protein product: CASSELAGGPVET. The whole CDR3 protein is CASSELAGGPVETQYF. The complete variable domain, with remaining parts taken from reference TRBV2 and TRBJ2-5, reads EPEVTQTPSHQVTQMGQEVILRCVPISNHLYFYWYRQILGQKVEFLVSFYNNEISEKSEIFDDQFSVERPDGSNFTLKIRSTKLEDSAMYFCASSELAGGPVETQYFGPGTRLLVL.

This clone occurred many times. Read sequence stops 3 residues before the CDR3 end, and the germline J gene provides the missing end. The V and J genes are TRBV2 and TRBJ2-1; 7 nucleotides match TRBD2. With V trimmed by 1 base and J by 2 bases, 5 bases remained unmatched. The CDR3 covers 16 residues. Germline lookup yields CDR1 SNHLY and CDR2 FYNNEI. The CDR3 DNA, read in part, is TGTGCCAGCAGTGAAGGGGGTAGCGGGCCCTACAATGAG. It codes for CASSEGGSGPYNE. The CDR3 reads in full as CASSEGGSGPYNEQFF.

In this sample, this clone turned up many times. CDR3 protein: CASSQVLVRGNGYTF. The CDR3 bases that were read are TGCGCCAGCAGCCAAGTACTCGTTCGGGGTAATGGC. The chain employs TRBV4-1 and TRBJ1-2; D remains ambiguous. The read gets to within 3 residues of the CDR3 end, and the germline J gene fills in the rest. CDR3 length: 15 residues. CDR1 and CDR2 (germline): MGHRA, YSYEKL. With 1 base removed from V and 6 bases from J, the gap between germline ends came to 15 bases.